This record looks at one TCR beta chain sequence and its context. Its cognate antigen is unknown. The sample is drawn from a study of response to subunit inactivated influenza vaccine. The study's findings and limits: The authors suggested that few new T cells are recruited per seasonal influenza vaccination.

TCRdb analysed the RT-PCR reads with MiXCR anew, one entry per CDR3 protein. The profile shows 300,000 to 350,000 distinct CDR3 sequences, roughly 22% of them singletons. Germline V CDR1 and CDR2: MNHNY, SVGAGI (reference sequence). V dropped 5 bases and J dropped 7 bases, with 9 bases sitting between them. The CDR3 covers 13 residues. The source of this sequence is a man between 50 and 69 years old who received an inactivated influenza vaccine. This material consisted of PBMCs from blood, taken around 22 months after vaccination. J is TRBJ1-6 and V is TRBV6-6; no reliable D call. The CDR3 is CASSPYQNSPLHF. CDR3 bases: TGTGCCAGCAGTCCTTATCAGAATTCACCCCTCCACTTT.